The clone carrying this T cell receptor beta chain has more than one count but fewer than ten. The antigen is unknown. Using its own MiXCR run on the 5' RACE reads, TCRdb lists one record per CDR3 protein. The sample yields more than 450,000 distinct CDR3 sequences, under 20% seen once. The data stem from a study of T-cell memory formation after mild COVID-19. Study findings and constraints: Clones that contracted clustered mainly in CM and EM if CD4+ and in EMRA if CD8+.

Germline lookup yields CDR1 DFQATT and CDR2 SNEGSKA (reference sequence). Trimming removed 6 bases from V and 8 bases from J, with 20 bases in between. The CDR3 sequence is 15 residues long. The TCR was taken from an adult woman who had mild COVID-19 (a few samples of this study predate the infection). Cell type and time point are not known. This chain connects TRBV20-1 to TRBJ1-6; D perhaps matches TRBD1 (5 bases). Sample: PBMCs or a T cell subset sorted from them (not recorded which). The DNA of the CDR3 is TGCAGTGCGCCAACGGGGGGGTTTGAAGATTCACCCCTCCACTTT. This gives the protein CSAPTGGFEDSPLHF.